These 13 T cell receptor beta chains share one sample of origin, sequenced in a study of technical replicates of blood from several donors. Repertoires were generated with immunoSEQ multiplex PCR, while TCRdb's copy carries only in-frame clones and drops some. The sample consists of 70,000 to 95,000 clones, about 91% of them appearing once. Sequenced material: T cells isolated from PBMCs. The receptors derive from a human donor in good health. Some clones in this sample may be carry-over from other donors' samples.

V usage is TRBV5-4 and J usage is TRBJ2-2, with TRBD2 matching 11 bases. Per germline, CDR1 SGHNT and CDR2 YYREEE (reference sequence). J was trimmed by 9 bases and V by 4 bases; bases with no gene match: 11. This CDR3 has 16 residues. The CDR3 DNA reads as TGTGCCAGCAGCAGGGCTAGCGGGAGGCAGGAAAGGGAGCTGTTTTTT. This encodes CASSRASGRQERELFF. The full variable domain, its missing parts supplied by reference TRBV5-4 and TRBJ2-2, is ETGVTQSPTHLIKTRGQQVTLRCSSQSGHNTVSWYQQALGQGPQFIFQYYREEENGRGNFPPRFSGLQFPNYSSELNVNALELDDSALYLCASSRASGRQERELFFGEGSRLTVL.

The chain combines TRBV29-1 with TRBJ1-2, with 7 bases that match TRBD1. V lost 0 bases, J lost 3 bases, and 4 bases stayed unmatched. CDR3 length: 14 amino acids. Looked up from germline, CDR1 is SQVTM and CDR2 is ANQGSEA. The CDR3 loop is CSVEEMTGYYGYTF. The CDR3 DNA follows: TGCAGCGTTGAAGAGATGACAGGGTACTATGGCTACACCTTC.

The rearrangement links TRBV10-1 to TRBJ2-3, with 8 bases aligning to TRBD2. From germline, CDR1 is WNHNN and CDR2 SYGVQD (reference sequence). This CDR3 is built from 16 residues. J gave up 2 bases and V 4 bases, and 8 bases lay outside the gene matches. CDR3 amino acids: CASSGEAGGYTDTQYF. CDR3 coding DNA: TGCGCCAGCAGTGGTGAGGCGGGAGGTTACACAGATACGCAGTATTTT.

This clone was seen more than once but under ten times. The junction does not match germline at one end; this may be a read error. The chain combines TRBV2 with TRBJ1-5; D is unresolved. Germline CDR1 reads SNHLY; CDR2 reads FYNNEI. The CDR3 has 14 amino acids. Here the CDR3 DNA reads TGTGCCAGCAGGGGTTCGGGAAGCAGTCAGCCCCAGCATTTT. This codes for CASRGSGSSQPQHF. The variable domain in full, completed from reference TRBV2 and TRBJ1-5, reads EPEVTQTPSHQVTQMGQEVILRCVPISNHLYFYWYRQILGQKVEFLVSFYNNEISEKSEIFDDQFSVERPDGSNFTLKIRSTKLEDSAMYFCASRGSGSSQPQHFGDGTRLSIL.

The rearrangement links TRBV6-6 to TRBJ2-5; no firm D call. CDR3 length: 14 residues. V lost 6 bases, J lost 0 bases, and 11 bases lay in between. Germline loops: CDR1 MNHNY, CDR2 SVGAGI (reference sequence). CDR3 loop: CASSPREYQETQYF. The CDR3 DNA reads TGTGCCAGCAGCCCGAGAGAGTACCAAGAGACCCAGTACTTC.

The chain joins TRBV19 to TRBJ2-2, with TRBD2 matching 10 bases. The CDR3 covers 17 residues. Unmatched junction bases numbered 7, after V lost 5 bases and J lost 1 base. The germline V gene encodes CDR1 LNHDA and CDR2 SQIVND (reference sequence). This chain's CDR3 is CASSSYQREGNTGELFF. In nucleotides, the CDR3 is TGTGCCAGTAGTTCCTACCAGCGGGAGGGGAACACCGGGGAGCTGTTTTTT.

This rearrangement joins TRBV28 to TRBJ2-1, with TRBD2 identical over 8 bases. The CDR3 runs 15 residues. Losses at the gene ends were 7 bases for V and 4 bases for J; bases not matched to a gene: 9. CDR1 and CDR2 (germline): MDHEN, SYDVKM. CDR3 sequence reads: CASILVAGSYNEQFF. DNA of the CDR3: TGTGCCAGCATATTGGTAGCGGGGAGTTACAATGAGCAGTTCTTC.

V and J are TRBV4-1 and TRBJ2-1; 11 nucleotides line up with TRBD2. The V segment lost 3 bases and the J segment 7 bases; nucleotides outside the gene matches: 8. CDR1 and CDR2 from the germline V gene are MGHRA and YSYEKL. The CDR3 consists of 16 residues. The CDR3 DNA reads TGCGCCAGCAGCCAGTACCTAGCGGGGGGACCAAATGAGCAGTTCTTC. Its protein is CASSQYLAGGPNEQFF.

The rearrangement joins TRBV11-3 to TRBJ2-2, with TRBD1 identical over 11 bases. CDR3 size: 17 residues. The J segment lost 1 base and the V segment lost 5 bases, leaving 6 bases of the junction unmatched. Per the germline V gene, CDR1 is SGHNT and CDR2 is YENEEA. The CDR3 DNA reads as TGTGCCAGCAGCCGGACAGGGGGCAGCGTGAACACCGGGGAGCTGTTTTTT. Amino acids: CASSRTGGSVNTGELFF. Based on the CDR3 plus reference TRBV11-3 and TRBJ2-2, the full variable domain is EAGVVQSPRYKIIEKKQPVAFWCNPISGHNTLYWYLQNLGQGPELLIRYENEEAVDDSQLPKDRFSAERLKGVDSTLKIQPAELGDSAVYLCASSRTGGSVNTGELFFGEGSRLTVL.

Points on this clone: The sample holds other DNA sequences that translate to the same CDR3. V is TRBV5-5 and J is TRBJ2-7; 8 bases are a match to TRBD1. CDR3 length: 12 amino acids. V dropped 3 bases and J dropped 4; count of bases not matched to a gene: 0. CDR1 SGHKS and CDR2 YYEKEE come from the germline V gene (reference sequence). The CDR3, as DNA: TGTGCCAGCAGCTGGACAGGGTACGAGCAGTACTTC. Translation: CASSWTGYEQYF.

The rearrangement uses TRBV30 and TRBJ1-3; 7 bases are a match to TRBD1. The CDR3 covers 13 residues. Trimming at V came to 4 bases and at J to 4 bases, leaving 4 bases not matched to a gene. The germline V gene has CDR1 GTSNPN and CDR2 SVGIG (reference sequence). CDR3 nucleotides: TGTGCCTGGATACAGGGGAACGGAAACACCATATATTTT. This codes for CAWIQGNGNTIYF. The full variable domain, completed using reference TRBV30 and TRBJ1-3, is SQTIHQWPATLVQPVGSPLSLECTVEGTSNPNLYWYRQAAGRGLQLLFYSVGIGQISSEVPQNLSASRPQDRQFILSSKKLLLSDSGFYLCAWIQGNGNTIYFGEGSWLTVV.

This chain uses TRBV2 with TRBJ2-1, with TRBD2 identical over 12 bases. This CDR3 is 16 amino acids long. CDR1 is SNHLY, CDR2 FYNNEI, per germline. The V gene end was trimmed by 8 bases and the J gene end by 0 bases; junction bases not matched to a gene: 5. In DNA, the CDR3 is TGTGCCAGCCCACTAGCGGGAGGAACCTCCTACAATGAGCAGTTCTTC. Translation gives CASPLAGGTSYNEQFF.

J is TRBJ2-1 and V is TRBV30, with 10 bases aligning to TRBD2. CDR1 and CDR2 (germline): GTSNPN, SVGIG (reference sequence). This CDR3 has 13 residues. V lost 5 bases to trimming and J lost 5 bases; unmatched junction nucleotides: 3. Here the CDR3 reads CAWGGLADNEQFF. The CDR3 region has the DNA TGTGCCTGGGGTGGACTAGCGGACAATGAGCAGTTCTTC.